The rows below give T cell receptor beta chains drawn from one sample of a study of cytotoxic CD8 clonotypes in ibrutinib-treated CLL. Using immunoSEQ multiplex PCR, the repertoire was profiled, and TCRdb retains in-frame clones only, with some absent. The sample records roughly 180,000 clones, about 72% being singletons. The specimen comprised PBMCs, sampled after 24 months of ibrutinib treatment. These receptors came from a human donor with chronic lymphocytic leukemia. Each CDR3 is given with its conserved first and last residue. The order of the fields is D gene, V gene, clone size, CDR3 length, J gene, CDR3 DNA, CDR3 protein. The D gene is left open where the match is weak. Expanded clones are given a class, and other clones once, few, many or no size at all.

d_gene: .
v_gene: TRBV6-4
abundance: few
len: 14
j_gene: TRBJ2-4
CDR3nt: TGTGCCAGCAGTGACTTGGACATCAAAAACATTCAGTACTTC
CDR3aa: CASSDLDIKNIQYF

d_gene: .
v_gene: TRBV7-6
abundance: .
len: 13
j_gene: TRBJ2-3
CDR3nt: TGTGCCAGCAGCCCTTTTGGGGTAGATACGCAGTATTTT
CDR3aa: CASSPFGVDTQYF

d_gene: .
v_gene: TRBV6-5
abundance: few
len: 13
j_gene: TRBJ1-2
CDR3nt: TGTGCCAGCAGTTACCGGGTACACGGAGGCTACACCTTC
CDR3aa: CASSYRVHGGYTF

d_gene: .
v_gene: TRBV9
abundance: .
len: 15
j_gene: TRBJ2-3
CDR3nt: TGTGCCAGCAGCGTATATATCGGGAGCACAGATACGCAGTATTTT
CDR3aa: CASSVYIGSTDTQYF

d_gene: .
v_gene: TRBV7-9
abundance: .
len: 13
j_gene: TRBJ2-7
CDR3nt: TGTGCCAGCAGCTCGTCGACAGCCTACGAGCAGTACTTC
CDR3aa: CASSSSTAYEQYF

d_gene: TRBD2
v_gene: TRBV7-2
abundance: .
len: 14
j_gene: TRBJ2-7
CDR3nt: TGTGCCAGCAGTTTAGGACTAGTAACCTACGAGCAGTACTTC
CDR3aa: CASSLGLVTYEQYF

d_gene: TRBD1
v_gene: TRBV19
abundance: .
len: 14
j_gene: TRBJ1-1
CDR3nt: TGTGCCAGTAGCCAACGGACAGGGTCCACTGAAGCTTTCTTT
CDR3aa: CASSQRTGSTEAFF

d_gene: .
v_gene: TRBV5-5
abundance: .
len: 14
j_gene: TRBJ2-3
CDR3nt: TGTGCCAGCTTCCGGGACACTAGCACAGATACGCAGTATTTT
CDR3aa: CASFRDTSTDTQYF

d_gene: .
v_gene: TRBV7-9
abundance: .
len: 15
j_gene: TRBJ2-7
CDR3nt: TGTGCCAGCAGCCTCCTGTGGCAGCCTTCCTACGAGCAGTACTTC
CDR3aa: CASSLLWQPSYEQYF

d_gene: .
v_gene: TRBV30
abundance: .
len: 14
j_gene: TRBJ2-3
CDR3nt: TGTGCCTGGAGTGGGGGCGGGAGCACAGATACGCAGTATTTT
CDR3aa: CAWSGGGSTDTQYF

d_gene: TRBD1
v_gene: TRBV5-1
abundance: .
len: 17
j_gene: TRBJ1-2
CDR3nt: TGCGCCAGCAGCTTGGTGACAGGGTACCAATCTAACTATGGCTACACCTTC
CDR3aa: CASSLVTGYQSNYGYTF

d_gene: TRBD2
v_gene: TRBV7-6
abundance: .
len: 14
j_gene: TRBJ2-1
CDR3nt: TGTGCCAGCAGTACTAGCGGGAGCAACAATGAGCAGTTCTTC
CDR3aa: CASSTSGSNNEQFF

d_gene: .
v_gene: TRBV30
abundance: .
len: 14
j_gene: TRBJ1-1
CDR3nt: TGTGCCTGGAGTGCCCTGACAGCGAACACTGAAGCTTTCTTT
CDR3aa: CAWSALTANTEAFF

d_gene: .
v_gene: TRBV9
abundance: .
len: 16
j_gene: TRBJ2-1
CDR3nt: TGTGCCAGCAGCATGCGATCGGACAGAGGGGTCAATGAGCAGTTCTTC
CDR3aa: CASSMRSDRGVNEQFF

d_gene: .
v_gene: TRBV11-2
abundance: .
len: 15
j_gene: TRBJ2-3
CDR3nt: TGTGCCAGCAGATCCGACGGATGGAGCACAGATACGCAGTATTTT
CDR3aa: CASRSDGWSTDTQYF

d_gene: TRBD1
v_gene: TRBV28
abundance: .
len: 16
j_gene: TRBJ1-3
CDR3nt: TGTGCCAGCAGTTTGGGACAGGGCTTTGCTGGAAACACCATATATTTT
CDR3aa: CASSLGQGFAGNTIYF

d_gene: TRBD1
v_gene: TRBV7-9
abundance: .
len: 14
j_gene: TRBJ2-5
CDR3nt: TGTGCCAGCAGATGGACAGGCCATCAGGAGACCCAGTACTTC
CDR3aa: CASRWTGHQETQYF

d_gene: .
v_gene: TRBV4-3
abundance: .
len: 13
j_gene: TRBJ1-5
CDR3nt: TGCGCCAGCAGCCAAGGGTTTAATCAGCCCCAGCATTTT
CDR3aa: CASSQGFNQPQHF

d_gene: TRBD1
v_gene: TRBV5-6
abundance: .
len: 17
j_gene: TRBJ2-2
CDR3nt: TGTGCCAGCAGCTTGGACAGGGGGCATTATTGGAACGGGGAGCTGTTTTTT
CDR3aa: CASSLDRGHYWNGELFF

d_gene: .
v_gene: TRBV12-5
abundance: .
len: 18
j_gene: TRBJ1-5
CDR3nt: TGTGCTAGTGGTTTGGTACAATGGACGGAGGTATGGAATCAGCCCCAGCATTTT
CDR3aa: CASGLVQWTEVWNQPQHF

d_gene: TRBD2
v_gene: TRBV15
abundance: .
len: 16
j_gene: TRBJ2-1
CDR3nt: TGTGCCACCAGCAGAGACGTACTAGCGGGAGAAAATGAGCAGTTCTTC
CDR3aa: CATSRDVLAGENEQFF

d_gene: .
v_gene: TRBV7-2
abundance: .
len: 16
j_gene: TRBJ1-3
CDR3nt: TGTGCCAGCAGCCGTAGCCGTAAGAGCTCTGGAAACACCATATATTTT
CDR3aa: CASSRSRKSSGNTIYF

d_gene: TRBD2
v_gene: TRBV27
abundance: once
len: 16
j_gene: TRBJ2-1
CDR3nt: TGTGCCAGCAGTGGAAAGGGACTAGCGGGAGTCAATGAGCAGTTCTTC
CDR3aa: CASSGKGLAGVNEQFF

d_gene: TRBD1
v_gene: TRBV27
abundance: .
len: 17
j_gene: TRBJ2-7
CDR3nt: TGTGCCAGCAGAGCCCCGGGGGACAGGGGGCGTTGGGACGAGCAGTACTTC
CDR3aa: CASRAPGDRGRWDEQYF

d_gene: .
v_gene: TRBV28
abundance: .
len: 15
j_gene: TRBJ2-7
CDR3nt: TGTGCCAGCGATGATACGGGAGCAGGGTTGTACGAGCAGTACTTC
CDR3aa: CASDDTGAGLYEQYF

d_gene: .
v_gene: TRBV7-9
abundance: .
len: 15
j_gene: TRBJ2-5
CDR3nt: TGTGCCAGCAGCTTAATTCTCCAAGTGGTGGAGACCCAGTACTTC
CDR3aa: CASSLILQVVETQYF

d_gene: .
v_gene: TRBV5-4
abundance: .
len: 14
j_gene: TRBJ2-7
CDR3nt: TGTGCCAGCAGCTTGGCCAGGGATCCGGGGGAGCAGTACTTC
CDR3aa: CASSLARDPGEQYF

d_gene: .
v_gene: TRBV5-5
abundance: .
len: 14
j_gene: TRBJ1-2
CDR3nt: TGTGCCAGCAGCTTGGCCGATGGAGGGTTCGGCTACACCTTC
CDR3aa: CASSLADGGFGYTF

d_gene: .
v_gene: TRBV28
abundance: few
len: 16
j_gene: TRBJ1-5
CDR3nt: TGTGCCAGCAGCGCTTTGGGGCAGTCGAGCAATCAGCCCCAGCATTTT
CDR3aa: CASSALGQSSNQPQHF

d_gene: .
v_gene: TRBV7-9
abundance: few
len: 17
j_gene: TRBJ1-2
CDR3nt: TGTGCCAGCAGCCAACACCTCGGGTTCGCCGGGACACCGGGCTACACCTTC
CDR3aa: CASSQHLGFAGTPGYTF

d_gene: TRBD2
v_gene: TRBV4-2
abundance: .
len: 18
j_gene: TRBJ2-3
CDR3nt: TGTGCCAGCAGCCAAGTCTCGTTTCTAGCGGATGGCACAGATACGCAGTATTTT
CDR3aa: CASSQVSFLADGTDTQYF

d_gene: TRBD1
v_gene: TRBV5-1
abundance: .
len: 17
j_gene: TRBJ2-7
CDR3nt: TGCGCCAGCAGCCCTGGTGATGGGACAGGGAGCTCCTACGAGCAGTACTTC
CDR3aa: CASSPGDGTGSSYEQYF

d_gene: .
v_gene: TRBV29-1
abundance: .
len: 11
j_gene: TRBJ2-5
CDR3nt: TGCAGCGTCGGCTCGGGCGAGACCCAGTACTTC
CDR3aa: CSVGSGETQYF

d_gene: TRBD2
v_gene: TRBV18
abundance: .
len: 16
j_gene: TRBJ2-1
CDR3nt: TGTGCCAGCTCAACTATAGCGGGTCCCTCCTACAATGAGCAGTTCTTC
CDR3aa: CASSTIAGPSYNEQFF